Shown below are 32 T cell receptor beta chains from a single sample sequenced in a study of glioma-infiltrating T cells after dendritic cell vaccination. Clones were sequenced by immunoSEQ multiplex PCR, and TCRdb holds only the in-frame ones, with some missing. Among about 92,000 clones, more than 75% were seen once, and the ten largest hold 15% to 19%. Specimen: blood, collected before dendritic cell vaccination. The source of these receptors is a human donor with glioblastoma.

The rearrangement joins TRBV6-1 to TRBJ1-2; D gene ambiguous. Germline-derived CDR1 and CDR2 are MNHNS and SASEGT. The germline V and J ends were trimmed by 3 bases and 8 bases, with 19 bases remaining between them. The CDR3 is 15 residues long. CDR3 nucleotides: TGTGCCAGCAGTGAGTCGTGGGCATCTTCTCAAGGCTACACCTTC. Its protein is CASSESWASSQGYTF.

This clone was seen a single time. V and J are TRBV4-1 and TRBJ1-1, with TRBD1 matching 7 bases. There are 15 residues in the CDR3. In germline, CDR1 is MGHRA, CDR2 YSYEKL. With 0 bases clipped from V and 1 base from J, the junction kept 2 bases outside the gene matches. CDR3 sequence reads: CASSQEGTENTEAFF. CDR3 DNA: TGCGCCAGCAGCCAAGAAGGGACAGAGAACACTGAAGCTTTCTTT.

The chain carries TRBV5-1 and TRBJ2-7; 9 positions match TRBD2. The length of the CDR3 is 18 residues. The trim removed 1 base at V and 3 bases at J, leaving 14 bases unmatched. CDR1 SGHRS and CDR2 YFSETQ come from the germline V gene. CDR3 residues: CASSLRPGLASKNYEQYF. The CDR3, as DNA: TGCGCCAGCAGCTTGCGACCGGGACTAGCAAGTAAGAACTACGAGCAGTACTTC.

The V gene is TRBV20-1, the J gene TRBJ2-1; D is undetermined. The germline CDR1 and CDR2 sequences are DFQATT and SNEGSKA (reference sequence). Trimming shortened V by 6 bases and J by 5 bases, and 8 bases separated the two germline ends. The CDR3 is made up of 11 amino acids. The CDR3 loop reads CSALSHNEQFF. The CDR3, as DNA: TGCAGTGCACTGAGCCACAATGAGCAGTTCTTC.

This clone was detected a few times. The chain carries TRBV5-1 and TRBJ1-3; D ambiguous. Germline V gene data show CDR1 as SGHRS and CDR2 as YFSETQ. V was clipped by 0 bases and J by 9 bases, with 10 bases between them. The CDR3 length is 13 residues. CDR3 residues: CASSLDTFSTIYF. DNA for the CDR3: TGCGCCAGCAGCTTGGACACGTTCAGCACCATATATTTT.

The chain uses TRBV6-5 and TRBJ2-7, with D maybe TRBD2 (6 bases). The ends were cut back, 4 bases at V and 11 bases at J, with 18 bases in the middle. CDR3 length equals 13 residues. Germline assignment: CDR1 MNHEY and CDR2 SVGAGI. CDR3 sequence: CASSFQAGFLEYF. The CDR3 nucleotides are TGTGCCAGCAGTTTCCAAGCGGGTTTTCTAGAGTACTTC.

The CDR3 bases are TGTGCCAGCAGCCAAGAAATAGCAGCGGGAGGGTCCCCAGATACGCAGTATTTT. Its translation is CASSQEIAAGGSPDTQYF. The chain couples TRBV14 to TRBJ2-3; 10 bases match TRBD2. Losses at the gene ends were 0 bases for V and 4 bases for J; bases not matched to a gene: 10. In germline, CDR1 is SGHDN, CDR2 FVKESK. This CDR3 spans 18 amino acids.

V and J are TRBV4-2 and TRBJ1-2, with D unclear. Trimming left V 0 bases short and J 8 bases short, with 22 bases between. The germline V gene encodes CDR1 LGHNA and CDR2 YNFKEQ. This CDR3 has 17 residues. As DNA, the CDR3 is TGTGCCAGCAGCCAAGATTTCGGAGCTGAGGCCGCCCGGGGCTACACCTTC. Encoded protein: CASSQDFGAEAARGYTF.

The count of this clone is one. The junction does not match germline at one end; this may be a read error. CDR3 sequence: CASSSLTSGTLFIF. The CDR3 DNA reads TGTGCCAGCAGCTCCCTGACTAGCGGTACCCTCTTTATCTTC. The rearrangement uses TRBV13 and TRBJ2-3; 9 bases line up with TRBD2. The germline gives CDR1 PRHDT, CDR2 FYEKMQ (reference sequence). This CDR3 has 14 residues.

The V gene is TRBV10-3, the J gene TRBJ1-1; D remains unclear. The CDR3 totals 12 residues. Germline assignment: CDR1 ENHRY and CDR2 SYGVKD. V gave up 2 bases and J gave up 8 bases, with 9 bases separating them. The DNA of the CDR3 is TGTGCCATCAGTGAGCCGGGATTAGAAGCTTTCTTT. Amino acids: CAISEPGLEAFF.

This chain uses TRBV6-5 with TRBJ1-1; D not certain. The V and J ends lost 10 bases and 1 base respectively, with 10 bases between them. This CDR3 has 12 amino acids. Germline CDR1 and CDR2: MNHEY and SVGAGI. CDR3 region: CATRVGNTEAFF. CDR3 bases: TGTGCCACCCGGGTCGGGAACACTGAAGCTTTCTTT.

This clone was seen once. J is TRBJ2-3 and V is TRBV7-3, with TRBD1 matching 9 bases. The CDR3 covers 16 residues. Unmatched junction bases numbered 11, after V lost 6 bases and J lost 4 bases. Germline CDR1 reads SGHTA; CDR2 reads FQGTGA. The CDR3: CASRRQGGISADTQYF. Written as DNA, the CDR3 is TGTGCCAGCAGGAGACAGGGGGGGATCAGCGCAGATACGCAGTATTTT.

This clone has at least ten counts. This chain connects TRBV6-6 to TRBJ2-3; D not certain. The CDR3 is 15 residues long. The germline gives CDR1 MNHNY, CDR2 SVGAGI (reference sequence). V was shortened by 0 bases and J by 2 bases, with 9 bases between the two germline ends. In DNA form, the CDR3 reads TGTGCCAGCAGTTACTCTGAGCTCCTCACAGATACGCAGTATTTT. Translated, it gives CASSYSELLTDTQYF.

The rearrangement joins TRBV6-1 to TRBJ1-2; 9 nucleotides match TRBD1. This CDR3 is built from 14 residues. Trimming took 7 bases from V and 5 from J; bases not matched to a gene: 8. Germline CDR1 reads MNHNS; CDR2 reads SASEGT. CDR3 sequence: CASNSGDRAYGYTF. In nucleotides, the CDR3 is TGTGCCAGCAATAGTGGGGACAGGGCATATGGCTACACCTTC.

This chain uses TRBV14 with TRBJ2-3; D is unclear. The germline V gene encodes CDR1 SGHDN and CDR2 FVKESK. V lost 2 bases to trimming and J lost 5 bases, with 2 bases between them. The CDR3 loop spans 11 amino acids. CDR3 amino acids: CASSQQDTQYF. The CDR3 coding sequence is TGTGCCAGCAGCCAACAAGATACGCAGTATTTT.

V gene TRBV5-1 combines with J gene TRBJ1-2; the D gene is possibly TRBD1 (5 bases). V was cut by 2 bases and J by 6 bases, with 11 bases left in between. The V gene's germline CDR1 is SGHRS and CDR2 YFSETQ. The CDR3 is made up of 13 amino acids. Here the CDR3 reads CASSFRAGNGYTF. CDR3 bases: TGCGCCAGCAGCTTTCGGGCAGGGAATGGCTACACCTTC.

The gene calls are TRBV2 and TRBJ2-7, with 12 nucleotides matching TRBD2. J was trimmed by 0 bases and V by 4 bases; bases with no gene match: 10. The length of the CDR3 is 18 residues. Germline V gives CDR1 SNHLY, CDR2 FYNNEI. The CDR3 coding sequence is TGTGCCAGCAGTGGACGTGGGACTAGCGGGTGGAGCTCCTACGAGCAGTACTTC. Amino acids: CASSGRGTSGWSSYEQYF.

This clone was detected only once. The chain joins TRBV9 to TRBJ2-3, with 9 bases fitting TRBD1. The CDR3 contains 14 residues. Germline values: CDR1 SGDLS, CDR2 YYNGEE. V shed 5 bases, J shed 7 bases, and the junction held 8 bases outside the gene matches. CDR3 protein: CASSGGDRDNTQYF. The CDR3 DNA reads as TGTGCCAGCAGTGGGGGGGACAGGGACAATACGCAGTATTTT. Full variable domain (remainder filled in from reference TRBV9 and TRBJ2-3): DSGVTQTPKHLITATGQRVTLRCSPRSGDLSVYWYQQSLDQGLQFLIQYYNGEERAKGNILERFSAQQFPDLHSELNLSSLELGDSALYFCASSGGDRDNTQYFGPGTRLTVL.

The V call is TRBV4-1, the J call TRBJ1-1; TRBD1 is a possible D gene (5 bases). The CDR3 spans 17 residues. The V gene's germline CDR1 is MGHRA and CDR2 YSYEKL. Trimming shortened V by 0 bases and J by 1 base, and 15 bases separated the two germline ends. This CDR3 reads CASSQDMEGWGNTEAFF. The CDR3, as DNA: TGCGCCAGCAGCCAAGATATGGAGGGGTGGGGGAACACTGAAGCTTTCTTT.

The rearrangement links TRBV10-3 to TRBJ2-7, with D tentatively TRBD1 (6 bases). Deletions cut 6 bases from V and 3 bases from J, with 9 bases between. Germline loops: CDR1 ENHRY, CDR2 SYGVKD. The CDR3 covers 12 residues. CDR3: CAIRPDSYEQYF. Written as DNA, the CDR3 is TGTGCCATCAGACCGGACAGCTACGAGCAGTACTTC.

CDR3 sequence (DNA): TGTGCCGTACAAGGGGTCTCCTACGAGCAGTACTTC. Residues: CAVQGVSYEQYF. The chain combines TRBV2 with TRBJ2-7; a weak D match, TRBD1 (5 bases). With 11 bases removed from V and 0 bases from J, the gap between germline ends came to 11 bases. This CDR3 comprises 12 residues. The germline V gene encodes CDR1 SNHLY and CDR2 FYNNEI.

V gene TRBV11-2 combines with J gene TRBJ2-7; TRBD2 agrees at 7 bases. J was trimmed by 3 bases and V by 4 bases; bases with no gene match: 9. This CDR3 has 15 residues. From germline, CDR1 is SGHAT and CDR2 FQNNGV. The CDR3 DNA sequence: TGTGCCAGCAGCTCCGGAAGGGAGGGGATCTACGAGCAGTACTTC. Amino acids: CASSSGREGIYEQYF.

This chain links TRBV29-1 with TRBJ2-5, with D possibly being TRBD2 (5 bases). V gave up 4 bases and J gave up 2 bases, with 14 bases separating them. Germline loops: CDR1 SQVTM, CDR2 ANQGSEA. This CDR3 has 14 amino acids. The CDR3 region is CSVASSRSQETQYF. In DNA form, the CDR3 reads TGCAGCGTTGCGTCTAGCCGCAGTCAAGAGACCCAGTACTTC.

The chain employs TRBV6-5 and TRBJ2-2, with a tentative D call TRBD1 (6 bases). V was pared by 5 bases and J by 5 bases, with 15 bases between. Germline loops: CDR1 MNHEY, CDR2 SVGAGI. The CDR3 length is 15 residues. Written as DNA, the CDR3 is TGTGCCAGCAGTGGCGCAGGGGCAGGAACCGGGGAGCTGTTTTTT. This gives the protein CASSGAGAGTGELFF.

This chain connects TRBV18 to TRBJ2-7, with TRBD1 matching 9 bases. This CDR3 spans 14 amino acids. J lost 2 bases, V lost 6 bases, and 5 bases had no gene match. Per the germline V gene, CDR1 is KGHSH and CDR2 is LQKENI. The CDR3 sequence: CASSAGQGTYEQYF. The DNA of the CDR3 is TGTGCCAGCTCCGCCGGACAGGGGACCTACGAGCAGTACTTC.

V gene TRBV15 combines with J gene TRBJ2-1; perhaps TRBD2 as D (7 bases). Trimming pared 0 bases from V and 5 bases from J, leaving 23 bases between. The CDR3 spans 19 residues. Germline V gene data show CDR1 as LNHNV and CDR2 as YYDKDF (reference sequence). CDR3 sequence reads: CATSRDRRGGGKWNNEQFF. The CDR3 DNA is TGTGCCACCAGCAGAGATCGGAGGGGAGGGGGTAAATGGAACAATGAGCAGTTCTTC.

The CDR3 nucleotides read TGCGCCAGCAGTCAATCGAACCCGACTAGTCGGTACGAGCAGTACTTC. Translation gives CASSQSNPTSRYEQYF. The rearrangement uses TRBV23-1 and TRBJ2-7, with TRBD2 as a possible D gene (6 bases). TRBV23-1 carries the ORF label, with uncertain function. The CDR3 is 16 residues long. V was shortened by 0 bases and J by 4 bases, with 16 bases between the two germline ends.

The J gene is TRBJ2-1, the V gene TRBV28; 9 bases are shared with TRBD2. With V trimmed by 10 bases and J by 3 bases, 7 bases remained unmatched. The length of the CDR3 is 14 residues. In germline, CDR1 is MDHEN, CDR2 SYDVKM. The CDR3 reads CAISKREDYNEQFF. The CDR3 coding sequence is TGTGCCATCTCAAAGCGGGAGGACTACAATGAGCAGTTCTTC.

For the CDR3, the DNA is TGTGCCAGCAGCTTGGGCGACAGGGGAAGTAACAATCAGCCCCAGCATTTT. It encodes CASSLGDRGSNNQPQHF. The chain carries TRBV7-9 and TRBJ1-5, with 8 nucleotides matching TRBD1. The germline V gene encodes CDR1 SEHNR and CDR2 FQNEAQ (reference sequence). The CDR3 extends over 17 amino acids. With 3 bases clipped from V and 3 bases from J, the junction kept 10 bases outside the gene matches.

The rearrangement links TRBV9 to TRBJ1-2, with TRBD1 matching 9 bases. The germline V gene encodes CDR1 SGDLS and CDR2 YYNGEE. This CDR3 spans 16 amino acids. V was clipped by 3 bases and J by 7 bases; unmatched bases: 13. CDR3: CASSAQGAYSTTGYTF. The CDR3 coding sequence is TGTGCCAGCAGCGCACAGGGGGCGTATTCAACTACTGGCTACACCTTC.

V usage is TRBV6-5 and J usage is TRBJ1-1, with TRBD1 matching 9 bases. CDR3 length: 15 amino acids. CDR1 and CDR2 from the germline V gene are MNHEY and SVGAGI. V was clipped by 2 bases and J by 4 bases; unmatched bases: 5. Here the CDR3 reads CASSYEQGASTEAFF. The CDR3 bases are TGTGCCAGCAGTTACGAACAGGGGGCGAGCACTGAAGCTTTCTTT.

This chain uses TRBV27 with TRBJ1-1, with D perhaps TRBD1 (5 bases). V was pared by 4 bases and J by 4 bases, with 13 bases between. Per the germline V gene, CDR1 is MNHEY and CDR2 is SMNVEV (reference sequence). The CDR3 extends over 14 amino acids. The CDR3 spells CASSSTVGATEAFF. CDR3 DNA sequence: TGTGCCAGCAGTTCGACAGTTGGGGCCACTGAAGCTTTCTTT.